The TCR beta chain described here comes from a study of T cells in Graves' hyperthyroidism and ophthalmopathy. Study as a whole: The initial diagnosis was the point when peripheral blood was collected, ahead of any treatment.

Amplified TCR beta CDR3 regions derived from RNA transcripts. The primer set for the first-round RT-PCR of the TCR CDR3 was HTBI. TCRdb reprocessed the multiplex PCR reads via MiXCR and lists one record per CDR3 protein. The sample carries about 50,000 distinct CDR3 sequences, about 50% recorded once. In its sample, this clonotype is medium-sized. The TCR was taken from a woman in her twenties or thirties with Graves' ophthalmopathy. Sample: blood.

The CDR3 here is CSVDGGGVESDTQYF. The CDR3 bases are TGCAGCGTTGACGGGGGCGGGGTAGAATCAGATACGCAGTATTTT. The chain combines TRBV29-1 with TRBJ2-3, with D perhaps assigned TRBD1 or TRBD2 (6 bases each). The ends were cut back, 3 bases at V and 4 bases at J, with 17 bases in the middle. This CDR3 is 15 amino acids long. CDR1 is SQVTM and CDR2 is ANQGSEA in the germline V gene.